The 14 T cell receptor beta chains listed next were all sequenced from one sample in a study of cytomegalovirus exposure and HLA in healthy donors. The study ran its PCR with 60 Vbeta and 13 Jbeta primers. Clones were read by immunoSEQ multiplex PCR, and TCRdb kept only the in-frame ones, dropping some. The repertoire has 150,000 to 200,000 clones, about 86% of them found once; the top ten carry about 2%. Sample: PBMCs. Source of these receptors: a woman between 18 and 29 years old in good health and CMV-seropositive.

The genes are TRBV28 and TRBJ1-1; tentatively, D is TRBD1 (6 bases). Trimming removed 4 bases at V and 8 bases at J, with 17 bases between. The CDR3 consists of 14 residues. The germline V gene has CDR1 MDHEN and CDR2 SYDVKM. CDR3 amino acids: CASSSGQFTTEAFF. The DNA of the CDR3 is TGTGCCAGCAGTTCGGGACAATTCACGACCGAAGCTTTCTTT.

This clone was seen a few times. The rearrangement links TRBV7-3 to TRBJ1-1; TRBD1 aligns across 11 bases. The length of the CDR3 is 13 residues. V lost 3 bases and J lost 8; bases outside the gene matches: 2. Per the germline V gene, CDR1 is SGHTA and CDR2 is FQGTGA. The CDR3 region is CASSFGTGGEAFF. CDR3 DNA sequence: TGTGCCAGCAGCTTCGGGACAGGGGGAGAAGCTTTCTTT.

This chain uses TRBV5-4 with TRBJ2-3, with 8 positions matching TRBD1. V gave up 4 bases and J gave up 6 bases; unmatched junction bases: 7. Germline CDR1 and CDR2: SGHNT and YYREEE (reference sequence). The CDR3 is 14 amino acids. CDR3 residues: CASSLGTGRDTQYF. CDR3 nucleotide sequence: TGTGCCAGCAGCCTCGGGACAGGAAGGGATACGCAGTATTTT. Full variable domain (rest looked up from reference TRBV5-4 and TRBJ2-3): ETGVTQSPTHLIKTRGQQVTLRCSSQSGHNTVSWYQQALGQGPQFIFQYYREEENGRGNFPPRFSGLQFPNYSSELNVNALELDDSALYLCASSLGTGRDTQYFGPGTRLTVL.

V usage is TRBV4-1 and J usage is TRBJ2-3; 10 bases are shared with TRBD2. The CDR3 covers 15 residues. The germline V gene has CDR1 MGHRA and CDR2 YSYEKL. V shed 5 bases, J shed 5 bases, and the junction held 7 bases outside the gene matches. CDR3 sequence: CASSKLAGMGDTQYF. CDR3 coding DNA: TGCGCCAGCAGCAAACTAGCGGGGATGGGAGATACGCAGTATTTT.

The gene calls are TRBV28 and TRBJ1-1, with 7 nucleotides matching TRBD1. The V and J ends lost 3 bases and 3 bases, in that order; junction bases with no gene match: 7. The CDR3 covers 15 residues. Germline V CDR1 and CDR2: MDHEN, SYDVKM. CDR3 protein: CASSFKGAGYTEAFF. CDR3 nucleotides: TGTGCCAGCAGTTTTAAGGGGGCAGGGTACACTGAAGCTTTCTTT.

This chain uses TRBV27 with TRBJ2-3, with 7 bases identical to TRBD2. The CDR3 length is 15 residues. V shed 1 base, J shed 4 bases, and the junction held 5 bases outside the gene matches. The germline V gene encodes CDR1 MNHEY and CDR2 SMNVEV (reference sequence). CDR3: CASSLWGGESDTQYF. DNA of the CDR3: TGTGCCAGCAGTTTATGGGGGGGGGAGTCAGATACGCAGTATTTT.

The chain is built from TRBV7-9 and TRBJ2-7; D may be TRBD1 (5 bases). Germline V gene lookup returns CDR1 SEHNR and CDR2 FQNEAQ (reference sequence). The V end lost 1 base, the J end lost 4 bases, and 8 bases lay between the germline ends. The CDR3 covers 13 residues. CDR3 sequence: CASSLGTTYEQYF. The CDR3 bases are TGTGCCAGCAGCTTAGGGACAACTTACGAGCAGTACTTC.

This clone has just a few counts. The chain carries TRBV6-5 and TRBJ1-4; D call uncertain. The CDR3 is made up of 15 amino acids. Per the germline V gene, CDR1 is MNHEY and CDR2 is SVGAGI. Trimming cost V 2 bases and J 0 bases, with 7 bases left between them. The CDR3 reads CASSYAAATNEKLFF. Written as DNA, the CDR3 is TGTGCCAGCAGTTACGCCGCGGCAACTAATGAAAAACTGTTTTTT.

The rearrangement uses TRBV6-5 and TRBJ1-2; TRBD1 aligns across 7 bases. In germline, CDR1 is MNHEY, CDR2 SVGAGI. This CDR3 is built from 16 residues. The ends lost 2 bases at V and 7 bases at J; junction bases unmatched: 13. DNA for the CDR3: TGTGCCAGCAGTTACACCCGCATGACAGGGTGGCGTGGCTACACCTTC. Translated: CASSYTRMTGWRGYTF.

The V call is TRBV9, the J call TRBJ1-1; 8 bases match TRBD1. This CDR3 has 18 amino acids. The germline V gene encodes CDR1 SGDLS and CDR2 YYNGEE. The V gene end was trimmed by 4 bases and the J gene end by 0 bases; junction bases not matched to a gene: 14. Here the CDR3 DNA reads TGTGCCAGCAGCCCCTCCCTGAGACAGGGGTACATGAACACTGAAGCTTTCTTT. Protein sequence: CASSPSLRQGYMNTEAFF.

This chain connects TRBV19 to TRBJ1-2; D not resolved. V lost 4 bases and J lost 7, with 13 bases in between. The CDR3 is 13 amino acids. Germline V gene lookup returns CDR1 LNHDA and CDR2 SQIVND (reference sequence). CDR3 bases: TGTGCCAGTAGTAGACAAGAGAGTGGTGGCTACACCTTC. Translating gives CASSRQESGGYTF.

The CDR3 reads CASTDSSYEQYF. The CDR3 DNA reads TGTGCCAGCACGGACAGCTCCTACGAGCAGTACTTC. The V and J genes are TRBV2 and TRBJ2-7; TRBD1 might be the D (6 bases). This CDR3 is 12 amino acids long. Trimming stripped 7 bases from V and 0 bases from J, with 7 bases between. Germline CDR1 reads SNHLY; CDR2 reads FYNNEI.

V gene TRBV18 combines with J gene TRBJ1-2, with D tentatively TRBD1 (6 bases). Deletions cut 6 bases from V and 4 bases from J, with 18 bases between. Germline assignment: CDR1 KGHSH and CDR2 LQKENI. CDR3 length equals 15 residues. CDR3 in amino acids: CASSRDTKPLYGYTF. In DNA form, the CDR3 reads TGTGCCAGCTCCCGGGACACAAAGCCACTCTATGGCTACACCTTC.

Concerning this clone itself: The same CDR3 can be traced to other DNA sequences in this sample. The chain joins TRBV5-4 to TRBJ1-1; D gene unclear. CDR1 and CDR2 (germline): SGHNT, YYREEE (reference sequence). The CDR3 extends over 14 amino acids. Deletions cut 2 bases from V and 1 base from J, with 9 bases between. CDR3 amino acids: CASSFGRGNTEAFF. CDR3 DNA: TGTGCCAGCAGCTTCGGACGGGGGAACACTGAAGCTTTCTTT.